A single sample gave rise to the 5 T cell receptor beta chains below, sequenced in a study of blood T cell repertoires in COVID-19. Clones were read by immunoSEQ multiplex PCR, and TCRdb kept only the in-frame ones, dropping some. Of over 140,000 clones listed, 75% to 85% are singletons. The sample was peripheral blood. Source of these receptors: a woman of 80 years or more with active or convalescent COVID-19.

The chain carries TRBV6-1 and TRBJ1-5; D may be TRBD1 (5 bases). This CDR3 has 17 residues. CDR1 is MNHNS, CDR2 SASEGT, per germline. V shed 0 bases and J shed 1 base, with 13 bases lying between them. The CDR3 region has the DNA TGTGCCAGCAGTGAAGCGGGTTTTTGGGGCAGCAATCAGCCCCAGCATTTT. Its protein product is CASSEAGFWGSNQPQHF.

This clone has just a few counts. J is TRBJ1-2 and V is TRBV2; 7 bases map to TRBD1. The CDR3 is 15 amino acids. Germline CDR1 is SNHLY and CDR2 is FYNNEI. V shed 5 bases and J 6 bases; nucleotides not matched to a gene: 12. In DNA form, the CDR3 reads TGTGCCAGCAGTAGCACTAGACAGGGCCGGGATGGCTACACCTTC. Translation gives CASSSTRQGRDGYTF.

The J gene is TRBJ1-1, the V gene TRBV11-2; tentatively, D is TRBD1 (5 bases). This CDR3 spans 13 amino acids. The V end lost 4 bases, the J end lost 0 bases, and 6 bases lay between the germline ends. CDR1 and CDR2 from the germline V gene are SGHAT and FQNNGV. For the CDR3, the DNA is TGTGCCAGCAGCTGGGGGGTGAACACTGAAGCTTTCTTT. This translates into CASSWGVNTEAFF.

This chain joins TRBV6-5 and TRBJ2-5; TRBD2 matches at 10 bases. The germline CDR1 and CDR2 sequences are MNHEY and SVGAGI. V dropped 4 bases and J dropped 2; count of bases not matched to a gene: 4. CDR3 length: 15 amino acids. The CDR3 sequence is CASSFSGGAQETQYF. The CDR3 nucleotides read TGTGCCAGCAGTTTCAGCGGGGGGGCACAAGAGACCCAGTACTTC.

This chain joins TRBV7-3 and TRBJ2-1; a possible D gene is TRBD1 (5 bases). The CDR3 is 13 amino acids. Germline V gene sequence: CDR1 SGHTA, CDR2 FQGTGA. V was clipped by 0 bases and J by 9 bases, with 9 bases between them. The CDR3 is CASSLTPGIEQFF. DNA for the CDR3: TGTGCCAGCAGCTTAACCCCAGGGATTGAGCAGTTCTTC. The whole variable domain, filled in from reference TRBV7-3 and TRBJ2-1, reads GAGVSQTPSNKVTEKGKYVELRCDPISGHTALYWYRQSLGQGPEFLIYFQGTGAADDSGLPNDRFFAVRPEGSVSTLKIQRTERGDSAVYLCASSLTPGIEQFFGPGTRLTVL.